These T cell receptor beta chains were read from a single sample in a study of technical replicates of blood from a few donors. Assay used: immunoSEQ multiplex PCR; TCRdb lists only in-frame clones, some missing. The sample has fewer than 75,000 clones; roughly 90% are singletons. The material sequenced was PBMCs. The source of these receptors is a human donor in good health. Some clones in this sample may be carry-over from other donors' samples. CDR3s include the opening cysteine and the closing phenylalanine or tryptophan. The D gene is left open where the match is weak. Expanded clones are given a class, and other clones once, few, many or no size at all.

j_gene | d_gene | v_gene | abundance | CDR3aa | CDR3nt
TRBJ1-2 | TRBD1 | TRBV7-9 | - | CASSRGGAGGNYGYTF | TGTGCCAGCAGCCGAGGTGGGGCAGGGGGCAACTATGGCTACACCTTC
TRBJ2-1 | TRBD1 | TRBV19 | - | CASVQGDRGLDEQFF | TGTGCCAGTGTTCAGGGGGACAGGGGGCTTGATGAGCAGTTCTTC
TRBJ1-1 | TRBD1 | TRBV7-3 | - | CASSCIGQVEAFF | TGTGCCAGCAGCTGTATAGGACAGGTAGAAGCTTTCTTT
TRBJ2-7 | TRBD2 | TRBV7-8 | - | CASRGPRRGSSYEQYF | TGTGCCAGCAGGGGTCCGCGGCGGGGGAGCTCCTACGAGCAGTACTTC
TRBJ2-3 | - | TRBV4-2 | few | CASSQDPPGGGGATDTQYF | TGTGCCAGCAGCCAAGATCCCCCAGGGGGCGGGGGGGCAACAGATACGCAGTATTTT
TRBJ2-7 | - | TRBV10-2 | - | CASTQAGSYEQYF | TGCGCCAGCACGCAGGCCGGCTCCTACGAGCAGTACTTC
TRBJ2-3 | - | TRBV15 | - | CATSRDLILSTDTQYF | TGTGCCACCAGCAGAGATTTAATCCTCAGCACAGATACGCAGTATTTT
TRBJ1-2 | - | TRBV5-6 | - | CASSRQRGYTF | TGTGCCAGCAGCCGACAGCGTGGCTATACCTTC
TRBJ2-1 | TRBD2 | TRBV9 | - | CASSVGLLAGEQFF | TGTGCCAGCAGCGTAGGGCTTCTAGCGGGAGAGCAGTTCTTC
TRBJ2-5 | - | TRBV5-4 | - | CASSPGVRETQYF | TGTGCCAGCAGCCCAGGCGTCAGAGAGACCCAGTACTTC
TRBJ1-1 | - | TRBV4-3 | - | CASSQDGGTEEAFF | TGCGCCAGCAGCCAAGATGGGGGCACAGAAGAAGCTTTCTTT